This entry lists 20 T cell receptor beta chains sequenced from one sample in a study of quantifying T cell responses using KT2 cells. In the study overall: Reverse transcription used primers in the TCR alpha and beta constant regions.

A single-stranded UMI oligo with SP2 sequence was ligated to cDNA 3' ends. The first PCR ran 3 to 5 cycles with an equimolar RC1.1 and RC1.2 beta primer mix. TCRdb reanalysed the UMI-ligation and nested PCR reads using MiXCR and keeps one entry per CDR3 protein. The data hold some 48,000 distinct CDR3 sequences, with about 9.9% observed a single time. Input material: PBMCs spiked with cells of the T cell clone KT2. The source of these receptors is a human donor.

This clonotype was seen more than once but under ten times. J is TRBJ1-1 and V is TRBV5-1; TRBD1 matches at 7 bases. This CDR3 has 15 residues. CDR1 is SGHRS, CDR2 YFSETQ, per germline. V gave up 4 bases and J gave up 1 base; unmatched junction bases: 7. CDR3 sequence reads: CASSPSGTANTEAFF. DNA of the CDR3: TGCGCCAGCAGCCCTTCCGGGACAGCGAACACTGAAGCTTTCTTT.

This clonotype was found many times. The chain combines TRBV4-3 with TRBJ2-3; the D gene is possibly TRBD2 (6 bases). Germline V gene lookup returns CDR1 LGHNA and CDR2 YSLEER. Trimming shortened V by 0 bases and J by 0 bases, and 13 bases separated the two germline ends. The CDR3 has 17 residues. The CDR3 loop is CASSQEMVGSSTDTQYF. CDR3 sequence (DNA): TGCGCCAGCAGCCAAGAGATGGTCGGGAGTAGCACAGATACGCAGTATTTT.

V is TRBV6-1 and J is TRBJ2-1; TRBD1 aligns across 10 bases. J lost 10 bases, V lost 0 bases, and 6 bases had no gene match. This CDR3 is 15 amino acids long. The germline gives CDR1 MNHNS, CDR2 SASEGT. CDR3 coding DNA: TGTGCCAGCAGTGAAGCAGGGACAGGGGCCGTAGAGCAGTTCTTC. Its translation: CASSEAGTGAVEQFF.

This clonotype was detected many times. The chain joins TRBV24-1 to TRBJ2-1; no reliable D call. Trimming cost V 3 bases and J 7 bases, with 9 bases left between them. The germline gives CDR1 KGHDR, CDR2 SFDVKD. The CDR3 extends over 13 amino acids. The CDR3 nucleotides read TGTGCCACCAGTGATATGATAGATAATGAGCAGTTCTTC. Its protein product is CATSDMIDNEQFF.

This chain connects TRBV7-9 to TRBJ2-3; TRBD1 aligns across 9 bases. This CDR3 is 16 amino acids long. V shed 1 base, J shed 4 bases, and the junction held 6 bases outside the gene matches. Per the germline V gene, CDR1 is SEHNR and CDR2 is FQNEAQ (reference sequence). CDR3 sequence reads: CASSLEGTGSADTQYF. CDR3 in DNA: TGTGCCAGCAGCTTAGAGGGGACAGGGAGCGCAGATACGCAGTATTTT.

This clonotype was observed a few times. The V call is TRBV11-2, the J call TRBJ2-3; D call uncertain. Trimming stripped 0 bases from V and 6 bases from J, with 16 bases between. In germline, CDR1 is SGHAT, CDR2 FQNNGV. This CDR3 is 16 amino acids long. Here the CDR3 reads CASSLDGRGPLDTQYF. The CDR3 DNA is TGTGCCAGCAGCTTAGATGGACGAGGACCCCTGGATACGCAGTATTTT.

This clonotype turned up a few times. The chain combines TRBV15 with TRBJ1-1; D is unclear. The CDR3 is 13 amino acids. Per the germline V gene, CDR1 is LNHNV and CDR2 is YYDKDF (reference sequence). V lost 8 bases to trimming and J lost 0 bases, with 10 bases between them. For the CDR3, the DNA is TGTGCCACCGCACAGACCCTGAACACTGAAGCTTTCTTT. Translation gives CATAQTLNTEAFF.

This clonotype has only a few counts. The chain carries TRBV15 and TRBJ2-7, with TRBD1 matching 10 bases. V dropped 1 base and J dropped 0; count of bases not matched to a gene: 0. CDR1 and CDR2 (germline): LNHNV, YYDKDF (reference sequence). The CDR3 has 15 residues. The CDR3 sequence is CATSRGTGGSYEQYF. Written as DNA, the CDR3 is TGTGCCACCAGCAGAGGGACAGGGGGCTCCTACGAGCAGTACTTC.

This clonotype has at least ten counts. V and J are TRBV5-1 and TRBJ2-4, with a tentative D call TRBD1 (6 bases). The germline V and J ends were trimmed by 4 bases and 7 bases, with 18 bases remaining between them. The CDR3 is 15 amino acids. Germline lookup yields CDR1 SGHRS and CDR2 YFSETQ. CDR3 sequence: CASSAGHEGHNIQYF. In nucleotides, the CDR3 is TGCGCCAGCAGCGCTGGGCACGAGGGACACAACATTCAGTACTTC.

Only a few counts were recorded for this clonotype. The chain has TRBV15 and TRBJ2-3; perhaps D is TRBD1 or TRBD2 (7 bases each). V was pared by 3 bases and J by 2 bases, with 18 bases between. Germline V gene lookup returns CDR1 LNHNV and CDR2 YYDKDF (reference sequence). This CDR3 is built from 17 residues. The CDR3 nucleotides are TGTGCCACCAGCAGGGACAGGTGGGGGGGGAACACAGATACGCAGTATTTT. This codes for CATSRDRWGGNTDTQYF.

The V gene is TRBV20-1, the J gene TRBJ2-3; D unclear. The germline V and J ends were trimmed by 3 bases and 1 base, with 11 bases remaining between them. The CDR3 runs to 14 residues. In germline, CDR1 is DFQATT, CDR2 SNEGSKA (reference sequence). This CDR3 is CSASAPLGTDTQYF. CDR3 in DNA: TGCAGTGCTAGTGCGCCACTGGGCACAGATACGCAGTATTTT.

The rearrangement joins TRBV3-1 to TRBJ1-3; D gene unclear. The germline CDR1 and CDR2 sequences are LGHDT and YNNKEL (reference sequence). The CDR3 consists of 13 residues. V dropped 2 bases and J dropped 10 bases, with 12 bases sitting between them. CDR3 sequence reads: CASSQYENPTIYF. The CDR3 DNA sequence: TGTGCCAGCAGCCAATATGAAAATCCGACCATATATTTT.

The chain combines TRBV6-6 with TRBJ1-1; TRBD1 matches at 8 bases. This CDR3 is 14 amino acids long. The J segment lost 5 bases and the V segment lost 8 bases, leaving 10 bases of the junction unmatched. CDR1 is MNHNY, CDR2 SVGAGI, per germline (reference sequence). Here the CDR3 reads CASVRTGKGTEAFF. As DNA, the CDR3 is TGTGCCAGCGTCAGGACAGGGAAGGGAACTGAAGCTTTCTTT.

This clonotype was recorded a few times. V is TRBV4-2 and J is TRBJ1-5; D not resolved. The CDR3 extends over 13 amino acids. Germline CDR1 LGHNA, CDR2 YNFKEQ. Trimming removed 0 bases from V and 7 bases from J, with 7 bases in between. CDR3 bases: TGTGCCAGCAGCCAAGAGGCTTGGCAGCCCCAGCATTTT. Translation gives CASSQEAWQPQHF.

Only a few counts were recorded for this clonotype. V and J are TRBV14 and TRBJ1-2; no reliable D call. This CDR3 spans 12 amino acids. V lost 3 bases and J 2 bases, leaving 4 bases between the germline ends. Germline-derived CDR1 and CDR2 are SGHDN and FVKESK. CDR3 nucleotides: TGTGCCAGCAGCCAGCTAAACTATGGCTACACCTTC. Translating gives CASSQLNYGYTF.

The table lists this clonotype with a few counts. This chain links TRBV4-2 with TRBJ2-7; D call uncertain. In germline, CDR1 is LGHNA, CDR2 YNFKEQ. V lost 1 base, J lost 0 bases, and 7 bases lay in between. The CDR3 length is 14 residues. CDR3 bases: TGTGCCAGCAGCCAAGTCGGGCACTCCTACGAGCAGTACTTC. This translates into CASSQVGHSYEQYF.

The CDR3 reads CASSIFGVGKLNQPQHF. CDR3 sequence (DNA): TGTGCCAGTAGTATTTTCGGTGTGGGGAAGCTCAATCAGCCCCAGCATTTT. The J gene is TRBJ1-5, the V gene TRBV19, with D unclear. With 3 bases removed from V and 3 bases from J, the gap between germline ends came to 18 bases. From germline, CDR1 is LNHDA and CDR2 SQIVND (reference sequence). CDR3 length: 17 amino acids.

About this clonotype: This may be a read error: a much more frequent sequence differs by one nucleotide. The chain joins TRBV19 to TRBJ1-1, with D hard to call. Per germline, CDR1 LNHDA and CDR2 SQIVND (reference sequence). V gave up 8 bases and J gave up 3 bases, with 13 bases separating them. The CDR3 is 13 residues long. CDR3 residues: CASSMGLDTEAFF. CDR3 nucleotides: TGTGCCAGTTCGATGGGATTGGACACTGAAGCTTTCTTT.

This clonotype was detected many times. The chain is built from TRBV4-2 and TRBJ2-7, with TRBD1 as a possible D gene (6 bases). The CDR3 extends over 15 amino acids. Germline V gives CDR1 LGHNA, CDR2 YNFKEQ. Trimming cost V 1 base and J 2 bases, with 12 bases left between them. The CDR3 DNA follows: TGTGCCAGCAGCCAAGCGTCGGACAGAACCTACGAGCAGTACTTC. Translation gives CASSQASDRTYEQYF.

This clonotype was found a few times. V usage is TRBV7-2 and J usage is TRBJ1-4; maybe TRBD1 (6 bases). The CDR3 runs 15 residues. The germline V gene has CDR1 SGHTA and CDR2 FQGNSA. V was trimmed by 1 base and J by 6 bases, leaving 12 bases between them. The CDR3 here is CASSLVTGPDEKLFF. For the CDR3, the DNA is TGTGCCAGCAGCTTAGTGACAGGTCCGGATGAAAAACTGTTTTTT.